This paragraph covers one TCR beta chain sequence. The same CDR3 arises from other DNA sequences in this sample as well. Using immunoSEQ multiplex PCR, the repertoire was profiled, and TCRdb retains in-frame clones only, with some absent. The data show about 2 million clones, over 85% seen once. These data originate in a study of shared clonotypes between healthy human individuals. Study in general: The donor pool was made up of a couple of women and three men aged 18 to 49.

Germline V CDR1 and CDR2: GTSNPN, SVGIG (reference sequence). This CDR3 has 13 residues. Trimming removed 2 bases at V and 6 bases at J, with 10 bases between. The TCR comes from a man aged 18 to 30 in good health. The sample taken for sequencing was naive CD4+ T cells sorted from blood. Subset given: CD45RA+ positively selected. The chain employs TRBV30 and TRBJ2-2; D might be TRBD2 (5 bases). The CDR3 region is CAWSNGVSGELFF. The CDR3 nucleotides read TGTGCCTGGAGTAACGGGGTATCCGGGGAGCTGTTTTTT.